This entry features one T cell receptor beta chain sequence. Its antigen is undetermined. 60 Vbeta and 13 Jbeta primers were used in PCR. The method was immunoSEQ multiplex PCR; TCRdb's version includes in-frame clones alone and lacks a portion of them. The sample has 150,000 to 200,000 clones, roughly 81% seen once; the top ten hold about 13%. These data belong to a study of cytomegalovirus exposure and HLA in healthy donors. The CDR3 is 15 residues long. V was pared by 1 base and J by 3 bases, with 12 bases between. CDR1 LGHNA and CDR2 YSLEER come from the germline V gene. Findings of the study overall: The study designated around 150 TCR beta chains cytomegalovirus-associated. Within an earlier analysis, most TCR beta V segments proved productive either about 87% or about 30% of the time. V- and J-gene trimming in TCR beta was tied to a missense DCLRE1C variant by an analysis performed later. Most observed TCR sequences were rare, whereas some public TCRs were detected in many donors.

This receptor was taken from a woman aged 45 to 65 in good health and CMV-seronegative. This chain joins TRBV4-3 and TRBJ1-2; D not certain. Specimen: PBMCs. The DNA for the CDR3 is TGCGCCAGCAGCCAAGCGAGGGATAGGGACTATGGCTACACCTTC. Protein: CASSQARDRDYGYTF.